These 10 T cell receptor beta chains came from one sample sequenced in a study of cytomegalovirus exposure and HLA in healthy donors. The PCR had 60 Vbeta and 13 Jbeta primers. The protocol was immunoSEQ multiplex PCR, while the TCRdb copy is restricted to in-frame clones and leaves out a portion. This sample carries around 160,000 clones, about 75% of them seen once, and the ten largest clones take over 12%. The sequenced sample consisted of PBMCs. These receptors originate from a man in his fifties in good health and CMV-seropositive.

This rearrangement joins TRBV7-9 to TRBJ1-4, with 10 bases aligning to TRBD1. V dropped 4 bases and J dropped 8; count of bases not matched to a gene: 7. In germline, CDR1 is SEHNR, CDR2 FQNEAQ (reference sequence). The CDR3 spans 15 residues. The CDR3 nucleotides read TGTGCCAGCAGCTCCGCCGGGACAGGGGTGGAAAAACTGTTTTTT. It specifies CASSSAGTGVEKLFF.

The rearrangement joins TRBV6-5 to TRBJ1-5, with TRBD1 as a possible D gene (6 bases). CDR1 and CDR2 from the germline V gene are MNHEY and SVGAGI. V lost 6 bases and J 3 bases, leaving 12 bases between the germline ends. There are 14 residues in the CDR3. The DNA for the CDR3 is TGTGCCAGCAGCCCCGGACAGAACAATCAGCCCCAGCATTTT. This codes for CASSPGQNNQPQHF.

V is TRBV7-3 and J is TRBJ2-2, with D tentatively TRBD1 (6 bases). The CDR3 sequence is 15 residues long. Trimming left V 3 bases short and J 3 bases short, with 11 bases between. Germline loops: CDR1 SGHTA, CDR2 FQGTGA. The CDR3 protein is CASSFAGADTGELFF. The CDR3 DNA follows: TGTGCCAGCAGCTTTGCAGGGGCTGACACCGGGGAGCTGTTTTTT.

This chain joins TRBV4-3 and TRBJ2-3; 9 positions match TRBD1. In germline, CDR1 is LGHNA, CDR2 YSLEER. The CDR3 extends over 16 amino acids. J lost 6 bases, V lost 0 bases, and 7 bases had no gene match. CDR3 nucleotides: TGCGCCAGCAGCCAAGAGCGGACAGGGGTTGGTGATACGCAGTATTTT. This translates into CASSQERTGVGDTQYF.

The CDR3 sequence: CASGWGTEVTEAFF. The CDR3 region has the DNA TGTGCTAGTGGTTGGGGGACAGAAGTCACTGAAGCTTTCTTT. V usage is TRBV12-5 and J usage is TRBJ1-1; 7 nucleotides match TRBD1. Germline lookup yields CDR1 LGHNT and CDR2 FRNRAP. The CDR3 runs 14 residues. Losses at the gene ends were 4 bases for V and 4 bases for J; bases not matched to a gene: 6.

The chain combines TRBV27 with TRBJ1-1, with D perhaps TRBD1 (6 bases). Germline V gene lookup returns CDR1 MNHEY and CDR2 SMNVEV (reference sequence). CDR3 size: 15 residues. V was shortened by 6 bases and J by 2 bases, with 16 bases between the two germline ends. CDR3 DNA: TGTGCCAGCAGCTATATGGGGGGGCTAAACACTGAAGCTTTCTTT. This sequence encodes CASSYMGGLNTEAFF.

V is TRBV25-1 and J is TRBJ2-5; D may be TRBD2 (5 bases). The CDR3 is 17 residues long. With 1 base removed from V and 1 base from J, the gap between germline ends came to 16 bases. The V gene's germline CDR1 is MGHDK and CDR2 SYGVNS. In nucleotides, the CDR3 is TGTGCCAGCAGTGAATTCCGGGGAGAGCTCCGCCAAGAGACCCAGTACTTC. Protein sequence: CASSEFRGELRQETQYF.

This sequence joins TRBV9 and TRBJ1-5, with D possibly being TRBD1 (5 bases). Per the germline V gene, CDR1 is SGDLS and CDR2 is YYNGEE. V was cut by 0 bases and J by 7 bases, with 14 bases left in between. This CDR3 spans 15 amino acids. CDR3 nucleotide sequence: TGTGCCAGCAGCGTAGGAGGAGGGGTTCTCCAGCCCCAGCATTTT. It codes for CASSVGGGVLQPQHF.

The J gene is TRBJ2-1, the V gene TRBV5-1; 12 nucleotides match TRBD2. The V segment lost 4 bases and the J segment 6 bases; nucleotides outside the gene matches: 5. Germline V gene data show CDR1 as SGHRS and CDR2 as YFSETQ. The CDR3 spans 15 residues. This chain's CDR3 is CASSVTSGGGNEQFF. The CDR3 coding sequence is TGCGCCAGCAGCGTGACTAGCGGGGGAGGCAATGAGCAGTTCTTC.

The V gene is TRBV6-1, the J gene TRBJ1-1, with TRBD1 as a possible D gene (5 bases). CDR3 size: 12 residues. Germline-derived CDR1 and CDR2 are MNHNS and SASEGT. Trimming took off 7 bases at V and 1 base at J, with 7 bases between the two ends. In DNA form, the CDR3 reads TGTGCCAGCAATCAGGGGAACACTGAAGCTTTCTTT. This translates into CASNQGNTEAFF.